The T cell receptor (beta chain) described here comes from a study of T cell changes during pregnancy in multiple sclerosis (dated by TCRdb to the late 2010s). Some background on the complete study: In women with multiple sclerosis, the researchers looked at how the T cell repertoire shifted as pregnancy progressed.

A note on this clone: Its antigen is not yet known. Base qualities are not recorded, but no much larger clone differs from it by a single base.

The library relied on the immunoSEQ multiplex PCR assay. TCRdb retrieved this table from immuneACCESS and kept in-frame rearrangements only. Not all clones are present; in checked studies, unresolved V genes account for under half, and no reason is known for the remainder. The sample contains about 40,000 clones, about 85% of them found a single time. More than 0.7% of the sample rests with the top ten. CDR1 and CDR2, looked up from the germline V gene, are SNHLY and FYNNEI. Its CDR3 holds 15 amino acids, cysteine through phenylalanine. The DNA shown is the 45-base CDR3, in frame from base 1. After removal of 0 bases from V and 7 bases from J, the junction retains 8 bases not matched to a gene.

This TCR came from a female donor with multiple sclerosis, enrolled in a pregnancy study. The chain employs TRBV2 and TRBJ2-7; TRBD2 agrees with 8 junctional bases. The source material was CD4+ T cells from peripheral blood mononuclear cells, sampled after pregnancy. The DNA reads as follows: TGTGCCAGCAGTGAAGCCGGTAGCGGGGTGGGGGAGCAGTACTTC. Translated, this is CASSEAGSGVGEQYF.